The 12 T cell receptor beta chains below come from one sample, sequenced in a study of PD-L1 blockade in urothelial cancer. Some clones are missing from TCRdb's copy, which holds only in-frame ones; the method was immunoSEQ multiplex PCR. The table has approximately 24,000 clones, roughly 89% seen once. The source material was PBMCs, sampled around atezolizumab (anti-PD-L1) treatment. The receptors here all came from a man in his fifties or sixties with urothelial cancer.

The V and J genes are TRBV7-8 and TRBJ2-7, with 14 nucleotides matching TRBD2. The germline V gene encodes CDR1 SGHVS and CDR2 FQNEAQ. The CDR3 runs 19 residues. The J segment lost 0 bases and the V segment lost 5 bases, leaving 12 bases of the junction unmatched. The DNA for the CDR3 is TGTGCCAGCAGCGCAATGGGGACTAGCGGGGGCCGTAGCTCCTACGAGCAGTACTTC. Residues: CASSAMGTSGGRSSYEQYF.

This clone has just a few counts. The gene calls are TRBV7-6 and TRBJ1-1; D call uncertain. With 11 bases removed from V and 0 bases from J, the gap between germline ends came to 22 bases. Germline lookup yields CDR1 SGHVS and CDR2 FNYEAQ. This CDR3 comprises 16 residues. The chain's CDR3 is CAPTPGSPPMNTEAFF. The CDR3 DNA is TGTGCCCCTACCCCGGGGTCACCCCCAATGAACACTGAAGCTTTCTTT.

This chain joins TRBV6-5 and TRBJ2-6, with a tentative D call TRBD2 (5 bases). The germline V and J ends were trimmed by 2 bases and 1 base, with 6 bases remaining between them. Germline assignment: CDR1 MNHEY and CDR2 SVGAGI. This CDR3 has 15 amino acids. The CDR3 sequence: CASSYGRSGANVLTF. DNA of the CDR3: TGTGCCAGCAGTTACGGGAGATCTGGGGCCAACGTCCTGACTTTC.

CDR3 residues: CASSGASGELFF. In DNA form, the CDR3 reads TGTGCCAGCAGTGGCGCAAGCGGGGAGCTGTTTTTT. J is TRBJ2-2 and V is TRBV25-1; no clear D. CDR1 and CDR2 from the germline V gene are MGHDK and SYGVNS. The CDR3 is 12 amino acids. V was shortened by 4 bases and J by 7 bases, with 7 bases between the two germline ends.

V usage is TRBV25-1 and J usage is TRBJ2-1; D possibly corresponds to TRBD2 (5 bases). Germline CDR1 MGHDK, CDR2 SYGVNS. The V gene lost 2 bases and the J gene lost 10 bases, with 12 bases spanning the gap. The CDR3 is 13 amino acids. CDR3 sequence (DNA): TGTGCCAGCAGTGAAGGAGGCCGTTGGGAGCAGTTCTTC. As protein: CASSEGGRWEQFF.

This sequence joins TRBV7-8 and TRBJ1-4; 8 bases map to TRBD1. The germline V gene has CDR1 SGHVS and CDR2 FQNEAQ. The V and J ends lost 7 bases and 8 bases, in that order; junction bases with no gene match: 12. The CDR3 runs to 15 residues. CDR3 nucleotides: TGTGCCAGCACCAAACTCGGGCAGGGGGCGGAAAAACTGTTTTTT. It is translated as CASTKLGQGAEKLFF.

This chain joins TRBV9 and TRBJ2-1, with 7 positions matching TRBD1. V gave up 6 bases and J gave up 3 bases; unmatched junction bases: 6. The germline CDR1 and CDR2 sequences are SGDLS and YYNGEE. The CDR3 is 14 amino acids. CDR3 residues: CASTHGQDYNEQFF. Written as DNA, the CDR3 is TGTGCCAGCACCCACGGACAGGACTACAATGAGCAGTTCTTC.

The rearrangement uses TRBV7-7 and TRBJ2-5, with 7 bases identical to TRBD1. This CDR3 spans 15 amino acids. Trimming took 5 bases from V and 1 from J; bases not matched to a gene: 7. The germline V gene encodes CDR1 SSHAT and CDR2 FNYEAQ (reference sequence). For the CDR3, the DNA is TGTGCCAGCAGCAACTCCGGGACAGCCCAAGAGACCCAGTACTTC. Its translation: CASSNSGTAQETQYF.

J is TRBJ1-1 and V is TRBV6-1; unclear D gene. This CDR3 contains 13 residues. V lost 4 bases and J lost 6, with 12 bases in between. CDR1 and CDR2 from the germline V gene are MNHNS and SASEGT. CDR3 protein: CASSGTGVSEAFF. Written as DNA, the CDR3 is TGTGCCAGCAGTGGTACCGGAGTGTCTGAAGCTTTCTTT.

V and J are TRBV18 and TRBJ2-3, with 7 bases aligning to TRBD2. The germline V gene has CDR1 KGHSH and CDR2 LQKENI. V gave up 2 bases and J gave up 4 bases; unmatched junction bases: 15. There are 18 residues in the CDR3. Here the CDR3 reads CASSPTIGWEGPSDTQYF. The CDR3 DNA sequence: TGTGCCAGCTCACCAACTATCGGGTGGGAGGGCCCATCAGATACGCAGTATTTT. Complete variable domain (other parts from reference TRBV18 and TRBJ2-3): NAGVMQNPRHLVRRRGQEARLRCSPMKGHSHVYWYRQLPEEGLKFMVYLQKENIIDESGMPKERFSAEFPKEGPSILRIQQVVRGDSAAYFCASSPTIGWEGPSDTQYFGPGTRLTVL.

The sample holds one count of this clone. The V call is TRBV5-1, the J call TRBJ2-5, with 7 nucleotides matching TRBD2. Trimming at V came to 1 base and at J to 2 bases, leaving 5 bases not matched to a gene. The CDR3 spans 15 residues. The germline CDR1 and CDR2 sequences are SGHRS and YFSETQ. This CDR3 reads CASSLTSALQETQYF. The CDR3 DNA follows: TGCGCCAGCAGCTTGACTAGCGCCTTACAAGAGACCCAGTACTTC. The variable domain in full, completed from reference TRBV5-1 and TRBJ2-5, reads KAGVTQTPRYLIKTRGQQVTLSCSPISGHRSVSWYQQTPGQGLQFLFEYFSETQRNKGNFPGRFSGRQFSNSRSEMNVSTLELGDSALYLCASSLTSALQETQYFGPGTRLLVL.

The rearrangement links TRBV5-6 to TRBJ1-3; 7 nucleotides line up with TRBD1. This CDR3 contains 16 residues. V was clipped by 3 bases and J by 2 bases; unmatched bases: 8. Germline loops: CDR1 SGHDT, CDR2 YYEEEE. CDR3 protein: CASSSTGSFAGNTIYF. CDR3 coding DNA: TGTGCCAGCAGCTCGACAGGGTCTTTCGCTGGAAACACCATATATTTT.